Following are 27 T cell receptor beta chains from one sample sequenced in a study of OX40 agonist ivuxolimab in advanced cancers. The assay was immunoSEQ multiplex PCR, and TCRdb's table has in-frame clones only and misses some. The sample records 69,000 or so clones, more than 75% being singletons. The material sequenced was CD4+ or CD8+ T cells sorted from blood, taken in a trial of the OX40 agonist ivuxolimab. The receptors were gathered from an adult with an advanced solid tumor such as melanoma, head and neck, liver or kidney cancer.

The rearrangement uses TRBV7-3 and TRBJ2-1, with TRBD2 matching over 8 bases. The CDR3 is made up of 16 amino acids. The ends lost 5 bases at V and 6 bases at J; junction bases unmatched: 12. CDR1 is SGHTA and CDR2 is FQGTGA in the germline V gene. CDR3 protein: CASSPGGAGAVNEQFF. CDR3 nucleotide sequence: TGTGCCAGCAGCCCGGGGGGAGCGGGAGCCGTCAATGAGCAGTTCTTC.

The chain employs TRBV19 and TRBJ2-2; D is possibly TRBD1 or TRBD2 (6 bases each). The CDR3 spans 16 residues. V was cut by 3 bases and J by 4 bases, with 15 bases left in between. Looked up from germline, CDR1 is LNHDA and CDR2 is SQIVND (reference sequence). The DNA for the CDR3 is TGTGCCAGTAGTATTGACCGGGGGCGCTTCACCGGGGAGCTGTTTTTT. Its protein is CASSIDRGRFTGELFF.

In its sample, this clone was seen a few times. The chain has TRBV7-8 and TRBJ2-1; 11 bases map to TRBD2. V gave up 5 bases and J gave up 6 bases; unmatched junction bases: 18. CDR3 length: 19 amino acids. CDR1 is SGHVS, CDR2 FQNEAQ, per germline. In nucleotides, the CDR3 is TGTGCCAGCAGCCCATTTCGTATACTAGCGGGAGTTAAGGGCAATGAGCAGTTCTTC. Protein: CASSPFRILAGVKGNEQFF.

The genes are TRBV6-6 and TRBJ2-2, with D hard to call. Germline V gene lookup returns CDR1 MNHNY and CDR2 SVGAGI (reference sequence). The CDR3 extends over 12 amino acids. The ends were cut back, 0 bases at V and 5 bases at J, with 1 base in the middle. The CDR3 is CASSYSTGELFF. DNA for the CDR3: TGTGCCAGCAGTTACTCGACCGGGGAGCTGTTTTTT.

This clone was observed a few times. The sample has other DNA sequences that encode this CDR3 too. V gene TRBV19 combines with J gene TRBJ1-2; unclear D gene. V was shortened by 8 bases and J by 3 bases, with 13 bases between the two germline ends. The CDR3 spans 13 residues. Germline lookup yields CDR1 LNHDA and CDR2 SQIVND (reference sequence). The CDR3 loop reads CASSPRGDYGYTF. The DNA for the CDR3 is TGTGCCAGTTCCCCGAGAGGTGACTATGGCTACACCTTC.

This chain connects TRBV23-1 to TRBJ2-7; TRBD1 agrees at 8 bases. TRBV23-1 belongs to the ORF category, with a function that is uncertain. The length of the CDR3 is 14 residues. The trim removed 0 bases at V and 6 bases at J, leaving 4 bases unmatched. The CDR3 loop reads CASSQSRTGIEQYF. The DNA of the CDR3 is TGCGCCAGCAGTCAATCGAGGACAGGGATCGAGCAGTACTTC.

The genes are TRBV4-1 and TRBJ2-1; D perhaps matches TRBD1 (6 bases). The CDR3 is 16 amino acids. Trimming took off 0 bases at V and 2 bases at J, with 11 bases between the two ends. Per the germline V gene, CDR1 is MGHRA and CDR2 is YSYEKL. The CDR3 protein is CASSQDNRATYNEQFF. The DNA of the CDR3 is TGCGCCAGCAGCCAAGACAACAGGGCCACCTACAATGAGCAGTTCTTC.

The CDR3 DNA reads TGTGCCAGCAGCCAGGACGCGGGGGAGACCCAGTACTTC. Its protein is CASSQDAGETQYF. The chain uses TRBV4-2 and TRBJ2-5, with D maybe TRBD2 (6 bases). V lost 3 bases and J lost 5, with 10 bases in between. Germline CDR1 reads LGHNA; CDR2 reads YNFKEQ. The CDR3 consists of 13 residues.

This CDR3 is CASSQARQGLSTEAFF. CDR3 nucleotides: TGCGCCAGCAGCCAAGCAAGGCAGGGGCTGAGCACTGAAGCTTTCTTT. The J gene is TRBJ1-1, the V gene TRBV4-1; perhaps TRBD1 as D (6 bases). CDR3 length: 16 amino acids. V was clipped by 1 base and J by 4 bases, with 16 bases between them. Germline loops: CDR1 MGHRA, CDR2 YSYEKL.

The V and J genes are TRBV7-9 and TRBJ1-3, with TRBD1 matching 10 bases. Trimming at V came to 5 bases and at J to 4 bases, leaving 11 bases not matched to a gene. Germline CDR1 is SEHNR and CDR2 is FQNEAQ (reference sequence). This CDR3 spans 17 amino acids. The chain's CDR3 is CASSRRRDRGRGNTIYF. In DNA form, the CDR3 reads TGTGCCAGCAGCAGAAGACGGGACAGGGGTCGCGGAAACACCATATATTTT. Full variable domain (missing parts from reference TRBV7-9 and TRBJ1-3): DTGVSQNPRHKITKRGQNVTFRCDPISEHNRLYWYRQTLGQGPEFLTYFQNEAQLEKSRLLSDRFSAERPKGSFSTLEIQRTEQGDSAMYLCASSRRRDRGRGNTIYFGEGSWLTVV.

A single count supports this clone. This chain uses TRBV21-1 with TRBJ1-2. TRBV21-1 corresponds to a pseudogene. This CDR3 contains 16 residues. CDR3 in DNA: TGTGCCAGCAGCAAAGGGACTACAGGGAACAACTATGGCTACACCTTC. Translation: CASSKGTTGNNYGYTF.

The chain has TRBV7-2 and TRBJ2-1; 9 nucleotides agree with TRBD1. The CDR3 has 16 amino acids. CDR1 SGHTA and CDR2 FQGNSA come from the germline V gene. J gave up 8 bases and V 6 bases, and 14 bases lay outside the gene matches. CDR3 DNA: TGTGCCAGCAGTCCGACCCGGGACAGGGCTGGCTATGAGCAGTTCTTC. It is translated as CASSPTRDRAGYEQFF.

This chain uses TRBV9 with TRBJ2-3; D not resolved. The length of the CDR3 is 16 residues. The germline V gene encodes CDR1 SGDLS and CDR2 YYNGEE. V was trimmed by 0 bases and J by 0 bases, leaving 11 bases between them. CDR3 coding DNA: TGTGCCAGCAGCGTAGTAGGTCGAACCAGCACAGATACGCAGTATTTT. Protein sequence: CASSVVGRTSTDTQYF.

The rearrangement links TRBV9 to TRBJ1-2; no clear D. The germline V and J ends were trimmed by 4 bases and 3 bases, with 10 bases remaining between them. The CDR3 has 13 residues. Germline V lookup: CDR1 SGDLS, CDR2 YYNGEE. CDR3 nucleotide sequence: TGTGCCAGCAGCCCCCCCCGGCACTATGGCTACACCTTC. It yields the protein CASSPPRHYGYTF.

The chain couples TRBV11-2 to TRBJ1-2; a weak D match, TRBD1 (5 bases). Trimming left V 5 bases short and J 7 bases short, with 11 bases between. The CDR3 length is 12 residues. Germline V gene lookup returns CDR1 SGHAT and CDR2 FQNNGV. The CDR3 coding sequence is TGTGCCAGCAGCCTCACGGGACGTGGCTACACCTTC. Translated, it gives CASSLTGRGYTF.

Only a few counts were recorded for this clone. This sequence joins TRBV2 and TRBJ2-3; D is unresolved. The CDR3 spans 11 residues. Germline CDR1 SNHLY, CDR2 FYNNEI. Trimming took off 6 bases at V and 2 bases at J, with 3 bases between the two ends. CDR3 nucleotide sequence: TGTGCCAGCAGGGTCACAGATACGCAGTATTTT. Amino acids: CASRVTDTQYF.

This chain uses TRBV5-1 with TRBJ2-1, with 9 bases identical to TRBD2. Trimming cost V 0 bases and J 3 bases; bases outside gene matches: 4. There are 16 residues in the CDR3. CDR1 is SGHRS, CDR2 YFSETQ, per germline. CDR3 in amino acids: CASSLVASGVYNEQFF. CDR3 sequence (DNA): TGCGCCAGCAGCTTGGTTGCTAGCGGGGTCTACAATGAGCAGTTCTTC.

In this sample, this clone turned up once. The V and J genes are TRBV10-3 and TRBJ1-2, with a tentative D call TRBD1 (5 bases). CDR3 length: 13 amino acids. The V gene lost 3 bases and the J gene lost 3 bases, with 8 bases spanning the gap. The germline CDR1 and CDR2 sequences are ENHRY and SYGVKD. CDR3: CAISETRDYGYTF. For the CDR3, the DNA is TGTGCCATCAGTGAAACCAGGGACTATGGCTACACCTTC.

This chain connects TRBV5-5 to TRBJ1-3, with D perhaps TRBD1 (5 bases). V gave up 4 bases and J gave up 0 bases, with 23 bases separating them. The CDR3 loop spans 19 amino acids. The V gene's germline CDR1 is SGHKS and CDR2 YYEKEE (reference sequence). CDR3 nucleotides: TGTGCCAGCAGCCTAATTCCCCATTCGGGACGGAGCTCTGGAAACACCATATATTTT. It encodes CASSLIPHSGRSSGNTIYF.

The J gene is TRBJ2-1, the V gene TRBV7-9, with 7 positions matching TRBD1. Germline V gene data show CDR1 as SEHNR and CDR2 as FQNEAQ (reference sequence). This CDR3 region has 15 residues. With V trimmed by 5 bases and J by 2 bases, 6 bases remained unmatched. This CDR3 reads CASSPRQGTYNEQFF. CDR3 nucleotide sequence: TGTGCCAGCAGCCCCAGACAGGGAACCTACAATGAGCAGTTCTTC.

V gene TRBV29-1 combines with J gene TRBJ2-5; 11 nucleotides agree with TRBD2. The CDR3 consists of 16 residues. Germline-derived CDR1 and CDR2 are SQVTM and ANQGSEA. Trimming took 1 base from V and 3 from J; bases not matched to a gene: 7. Here the CDR3 reads CSVEVTEGLAEETQYF. The CDR3 DNA reads TGCAGCGTTGAAGTGACAGAGGGACTAGCGGAAGAGACCCAGTACTTC.

The V call is TRBV4-1, the J call TRBJ2-5; 9 positions agree with TRBD1. Matching the DNA end better, TRBJ2-7 makes the J call doubtful. There are 15 residues in the CDR3. The germline V gene has CDR1 MGHRA and CDR2 YSYEKL. CDR3 sequence (DNA): TGCGCCAGCAGCCAACCCGGACAGGGGATCGGCGAGCAGTACTTC. Amino acid sequence: CASSQPGQGIGEQYF.

V usage is TRBV21-1 and J usage is TRBJ2-1; the table's TRBD2 call for D was not verified on the DNA. TRBV21-1 is a listed pseudogene. The CDR3 loop spans 15 amino acids. The CDR3 DNA reads as TGTGCCAGCAGCAAGGACTGGGTCTCCTACAATGAGCAGTTCTTC. Protein product: CASSKDWVSYNEQFF.

V gene TRBV7-2 combines with J gene TRBJ1-2, with D possibly TRBD1 on 5 matching bases. This CDR3 region has 15 residues. V was shortened by 1 base and J by 4 bases, with 13 bases between the two germline ends. The germline V gene has CDR1 SGHTA and CDR2 FQGNSA. CDR3 sequence reads: CASSLVGDGSYGYTF. The CDR3 bases are TGTGCCAGCAGCTTAGTGGGGGACGGTAGCTATGGCTACACCTTC.

The chain couples TRBV7-2 to TRBJ2-3, with 7 positions matching TRBD2. J was trimmed by 3 bases and V by 2 bases; bases with no gene match: 11. CDR3 size: 17 residues. Per the germline V gene, CDR1 is SGHTA and CDR2 is FQGNSA. The CDR3 DNA reads as TGTGCCAGCAGCTTAAGGTCGGGGGGAAGTAAGACAGATACGCAGTATTTT. This codes for CASSLRSGGSKTDTQYF. Using reference TRBV7-2 and TRBJ2-3 for the parts outside the CDR3, the full variable domain is GAGVSQSPSNKVTEKGKDVELRCDPISGHTALYWYRQSLGQGLEFLIYFQGNSAPDKSGLPSDRFSAERTGGSVSTLTIQRTQQEDSAVYLCASSLRSGGSKTDTQYFGPGTRLTVL.

V gene TRBV27 combines with J gene TRBJ1-1; 9 nucleotides agree with TRBD1. Germline loops: CDR1 MNHEY, CDR2 SMNVEV (reference sequence). The ends lost 5 bases at V and 11 bases at J; junction bases unmatched: 15. CDR3 length: 15 residues. CDR3 in DNA: TGTGCCAGCAGTAACAGACCGGGACAGGGCTCCAAGGCTTTCTTT. Residues: CASSNRPGQGSKAFF.

The table lists this clone with a count of one. V usage is TRBV5-1 and J usage is TRBJ2-6; D is possibly TRBD1 (5 bases). Germline values: CDR1 SGHRS, CDR2 YFSETQ. The CDR3 is 17 amino acids. Trimming pared 1 base from V and 1 base from J, leaving 12 bases between. CDR3: CASSLRQGASGANVLTF. The CDR3 region has the DNA TGCGCCAGCAGCTTGAGGCAGGGCGCATCTGGGGCCAACGTCCTGACTTTC.